This is a list of T cell receptor beta chains from one sample in a study of CD8 T cells in ankylosing spondylitis. One entry per CDR3 protein, called by TCRdb with MiXCR from the 5' RACE reads. The sample yields some 240,000 distinct CDR3 sequences, roughly a quarter seen once. Sequencing was performed on blood, either unsorted or a sorted T cell fraction (not recorded which). These TCRs come from a male donor with ankylosing spondylitis or in good health (not recorded which). Both conserved end residues are part of each CDR3. The D gene is left open where the match is weak. Expanded clones get a size class; other rows say once, few or many, or leave the size out.

v_call	clone_size	d_call	j_call	cdr3_aa	cdr3_nt
TRBV10-3	few	TRBD2	TRBJ2-1	CAISGLADYNEQFF	TGTGCCATCAGCGGACTAGCGGACTACAATGAGCAGTTCTTC
TRBV11-1	-	TRBD2	TRBJ2-3	CASSLPLGGGRTDTQYF	TGTGCCAGCAGCTTGCCCCTAGGCGGGGGGCGCACAGATACGCAGTATTTT
TRBV9	many	TRBD1	TRBJ2-2	CASSPPRQGSTGELFF	TGTGCCAGCAGCCCCCCTCGACAGGGGAGCACCGGGGAGCTGTTTTTT
TRBV20-1	few	TRBD2	TRBJ2-1	CSAKLAGARGEQFF	TGCAGTGCCAAACTAGCGGGGGCGAGGGGTGAGCAGTTCTTC
TRBV21-1	many	-	TRBJ1-1	CASSNLRVSNTEAFF	TGTGCCAGCAGCAATTTGAGGGTCTCGAACACTGAAGCTTTCTTT
TRBV18	-	-	TRBJ2-7	CASSPGTGTDYEQYF	TGTGCCAGCTCACCCGGGACGGGGACTGATTACGAGCAGTACTTC
TRBV4-1	-	-	TRBJ1-2	CASTSGPNYGYTF	TGCGCCAGCACCTCAGGTCCTAACTATGGCTACACCTTC
TRBV5-1	-	-	TRBJ2-1	CASSVTQGGTRFF	TGCGCCAGCAGCGTAACCCAGGGGGGGACTCGGTTCTTC
TRBV29-1	many	TRBD1	TRBJ2-7	CSVGGKVVRGRSEEQYF	TGCAGCGTTGGAGGGAAAGTGGTGAGGGGGCGGTCGGAAGAGCAGTACTTC
TRBV25-1	-	-	TRBJ2-3	CASTLPVAPPYTDTQYF	TGTGCCAGCACACTTCCGGTGGCACCTCCTTACACAGATACGCAGTATTTT
TRBV10-3	-	-	TRBJ2-3	CATASATDTQYF	TGTGCCACAGCGAGTGCGACAGATACGCAGTATTTT
TRBV7-9	many	TRBD1	TRBJ1-5	CASSAGTGGFQPQHF	TGTGCCAGCAGCGCCGGGACAGGGGGCTTTCAGCCCCAGCATTTT
TRBV10-3	many	TRBD1	TRBJ1-2	CAISRNPDRDDYGYTF	TGTGCCATCAGTAGGAACCCAGACAGGGACGACTATGGCTACACCTTC
TRBV20-1	-	-	TRBJ2-3	CSARLLDARPDTQYF	TGCAGTGCTAGATTACTAGATGCTCGGCCAGATACGCAGTATTTT
TRBV10-3	many	TRBD2	TRBJ2-1	CAIKGGGAYNEQFF	TGTGCCATCAAGGGCGGGGGGGCCTACAATGAGCAGTTCTTC
TRBV12-3/TRBV12-4	-	-	TRBJ1-4	CASSLGGTDEKLFF	TGTGCCAGCAGTCTAGGGGGGACGGATGAAAAACTGTTTTTT
TRBV12-3/TRBV12-4	many	-	TRBJ2-7	CASSPYRVWDEQYF	TGTGCCAGCAGTCCCTACAGGGTGTGGGACGAGCAGTACTTC
TRBV24-1	-	-	TRBJ2-1	CATAGFPDNEQFF	TGTGCCACAGCAGGGTTCCCCGACAATGAGCAGTTCTTC
TRBV12-3/TRBV12-4	many	-	TRBJ1-1	CASSPTKGNTEAFF	TGTGCCAGCAGCCCGACAAAGGGGAACACTGAAGCTTTCTTT
TRBV29-1	many	-	TRBJ2-7	CSAPGDTYEQYF	TGCAGCGCCCCGGGGGACACCTACGAGCAGTACTTC
TRBV25-1	many	TRBD2	TRBJ2-2	CASSEYGSGGDNTGELFF	TGTGCCAGCAGTGAATACGGGAGCGGGGGGGATAACACCGGGGAGCTGTTTTTT
TRBV12-3/TRBV12-4	-	-	TRBJ2-3	CASSRDPGMFTATQYF	TGTGCCAGCAGCCGCGATCCGGGGATGTTCACAGCTACGCAGTATTTT
TRBV19	few	-	TRBJ2-4	CASSTQTVAKNIQYF	TGTGCCAGTAGTACCCAGACAGTAGCCAAAAACATTCAGTACTTC
TRBV2	once	-	TRBJ1-4	CASGAGGSEKLFF	TGTGCCAGCGGAGCGGGGGGCAGTGAAAAACTGTTTTTT
TRBV2	-	TRBD2	TRBJ2-3	CTSSFPDMGRASTDTQYF	TGTACCAGCAGCTTCCCCGACATGGGGAGGGCCTCCACAGATACGCAGTATTTT
TRBV15	many	TRBD2	TRBJ2-1	CATSRGGPISYNEQFF	TGTGCCACCAGCAGGGGAGGGCCGATTTCCTACAATGAGCAGTTCTTC
TRBV20-1	few	-	TRBJ1-4	CSARDAGPSNEKLFF	TGCAGTGCTAGAGACGCCGGGCCCTCAAATGAAAAACTGTTTTTT
TRBV20-1	-	TRBD1	TRBJ1-1	CSARRGQMNTEAFF	TGCAGTGCTAGAAGGGGACAGATGAACACTGAAGCTTTCTTT
TRBV20-1	many	TRBD2	TRBJ2-5	CSTGTTVQETQYF	TGCAGTACCGGGACTACTGTCCAAGAGACCCAGTACTTC
TRBV11-2	many	-	TRBJ2-3	CASSFEGLTDTQYF	TGTGCCAGCAGCTTCGAGGGGCTCACAGATACGCAGTATTTT
TRBV6-1	few	-	TRBJ2-2	CASSVRDTNTGELFF	TGTGCCAGCAGTGTCCGGGACACGAACACCGGGGAGCTGTTTTTT
TRBV27	-	-	TRBJ1-6	CASSNQRDSPLHF	TGTGCCAGCAGTAATCAGAGGGATTCACCCCTCCACTTT
TRBV18	-	-	TRBJ2-5	CASSPSETQYF	TGTGCCAGCTCACCCAGCGAGACCCAGTACTTC
TRBV12-3/TRBV12-4	-	-	TRBJ2-3	CASNVGTAGVNTQYF	TGTGCCAGCAACGTGGGGACAGCGGGCGTTAATACGCAGTATTTT
TRBV5-1	many	-	TRBJ2-2	CASSLVTAGRNTGELFF	TGCGCCAGCAGCTTGGTCACGGCAGGACGAAACACCGGGGAGCTGTTTTTT
TRBV29-1	many	-	TRBJ2-1	CSYGRDPISDEQFF	TGCAGCTATGGCCGGGATCCGATTTCCGATGAGCAGTTCTTC
TRBV29-1	many	-	TRBJ2-6	CSVQGSGANVLTF	TGCAGCGTCCAGGGCTCTGGGGCCAACGTCCTGACTTTC
TRBV20-1	few	TRBD1	TRBJ2-7	CSARDPQGQGYEQYF	TGCAGTGCTAGAGATCCCCAGGGACAGGGCTACGAGCAGTACTTC
TRBV20-1	-	-	TRBJ2-7	CSARGPHEQYF	TGCAGTGCTAGAGGGCCGCACGAGCAGTACTTC
TRBV10-3	few	-	TRBJ2-5	CAISEIAQETQYF	TGTGCCATCAGTGAGATAGCACAGGAGACCCAGTACTTC
TRBV20-1	few	-	TRBJ2-1	CSARQGWSYNEQFF	TGCAGTGCTAGACAGGGGTGGTCCTACAATGAGCAGTTCTTC
TRBV5-1	many	-	TRBJ2-3	CASSRGLGADTQYF	TGCGCCAGCAGCAGGGGACTGGGGGCAGATACGCAGTATTTT
TRBV4-2	-	-	TRBJ2-3	CASSPSYDTQYF	TGTGCCAGCAGCCCCTCTTATGATACGCAGTATTTT
TRBV12-3/TRBV12-4	few	TRBD2	TRBJ2-1	CASIPGLAGNEQFF	TGTGCCAGCATCCCGGGACTAGCGGGTAATGAGCAGTTCTTC
TRBV7-7	many	-	TRBJ2-7	CASSLEQGSYEQYF	TGTGCCAGCAGCTTAGAACAGGGAAGCTACGAGCAGTACTTC
TRBV20-1	few	-	TRBJ1-1	CSLHGTEAFF	TGCAGCCTACATGGGACTGAAGCTTTCTTT
TRBV7-2	once	-	TRBJ2-4	CASSLFKVDIQYF	TGTGCCAGCAGCTTATTCAAGGTGGACATTCAGTACTTC
TRBV29-1	-	TRBD2	TRBJ2-1	CSVDIWTSETYNEQFF	TGCAGCGTTGATATTTGGACTAGCGAAACCTACAATGAGCAGTTCTTC
TRBV7-9	-	TRBD1	TRBJ2-7	CASSTPRQGNSYEQYF	TGTGCCAGCAGCACCCCAAGACAGGGGAACTCCTACGAGCAGTACTTC
TRBV12-3/TRBV12-4	many	TRBD2	TRBJ2-1	CASRKGLEDNEQFF	TGTGCCAGCAGAAAGGGACTAGAAGACAATGAGCAGTTCTTC
TRBV20-1	-	-	TRBJ1-2	CSARRGKDYGYTF	TGCAGTGCTAGGAGGGGAAAGGACTATGGCTACACCTTC
TRBV20-1	many	-	TRBJ1-5	CTVWQGNQPQHF	TGCACCGTTTGGCAGGGCAATCAGCCCCAGCATTTT
TRBV12-3/TRBV12-4	-	TRBD2	TRBJ2-6	CASRTSGGSGANVLTF	TGTGCCAGCAGGACTAGCGGGGGCTCTGGGGCCAACGTCCTGACTTTC
TRBV18	few	-	TRBJ2-5	CASSPLQGGEETQYF	TGTGCCAGCTCACCGCTACAGGGAGGCGAGGAGACCCAGTACTTC
TRBV12-3/TRBV12-4	few	-	TRBJ2-5	CASRRRETQYF	TGTGCCAGCAGGAGAAGAGAGACCCAGTACTTC
TRBV10-2	-	-	TRBJ2-1	CASVERQANEQFF	TGCGCCAGCGTAGAGCGACAGGCCAATGAGCAGTTCTTC